This T cell receptor (beta chain) was retrieved from a study of cytomegalovirus exposure and HLA in healthy donors. The germline V gene has CDR1 SGHRS and CDR2 YFSETQ. The CDR3 runs to 13 residues. V lost 0 bases, J lost 6 bases, and 0 bases stayed unmatched. The PCR contained 60 Vbeta and 13 Jbeta primers. Sequencing used immunoSEQ multiplex PCR; TCRdb keeps in-frame clones, though not all of them. The sample contains about 130,000 clones, over 70% of which appear only once. Study observations and caveats: It was reported that TCR beta sequences correctly inferred the HLA-A and HLA-B alleles for most subjects. In all likelihood, a cluster of highly shared sequence variants was a sequencing artifact.

Note on this clone: Its antigen is as yet unknown. Other DNA variants within this sample encode the same CDR3.

The chain carries TRBV5-1 and TRBJ1-1, with 9 bases fitting TRBD1. The source of this sequence is a man aged 30-40 years in good health and CMV-seronegative. The sequenced sample was PBMCs. In DNA, the CDR3 is TGCGCCAGCAGCTTGGGACAGGGGGCTGAAGCTTTCTTT. This sequence encodes CASSLGQGAEAFF.